This is a list of T cell receptor beta chains from one sample in a study of cytomegalovirus exposure and HLA in healthy donors. TCRdb's copy holds only in-frame clones and misses some; the assay was immunoSEQ multiplex PCR. The sample holds a few hundred thousand clones, 65% to 90% seen once. The specimen sequenced was PBMCs. These receptors originate from a woman between 18 and 30 years old in good health and CMV-seronegative. Each CDR3 is given with its conserved first and last residue. The order of the fields is V gene, clone size, D gene, J gene, CDR3 DNA, CDR3 protein. D genes are given only for firm matches. Clone size is given for some rows only: seen once, a few or many times, or a class if the clone is expanded.

V gene: TRBV7-2
clone size: NA
D gene: TRBD1
J gene: TRBJ1-4
CDR3 DNA: TGTGCCAGCAGCTTTCAGGGGGCGAGGGGTGAAAAACTGTTTTTT
CDR3 protein: CASSFQGARGEKLFF

V gene: TRBV4-3
clone size: NA
D gene: TRBD1
J gene: TRBJ1-1
CDR3 DNA: TGCGCCAGCAGCCCGCATCGGACAGGGTCGTTGGGTGGCACTGAAGCTTTCTTT
CDR3 protein: CASSPHRTGSLGGTEAFF

V gene: TRBV2
clone size: NA
D gene: TRBD1
J gene: TRBJ1-6
CDR3 DNA: TGTGCCAGCAGTGCTAGGACAGGGGGGTCACCCCTCCACTTT
CDR3 protein: CASSARTGGSPLHF

V gene: TRBV30
clone size: NA
D gene: NA
J gene: TRBJ2-7
CDR3 DNA: TGTGCCTGGGACAGGTTTGGGTCCTACGAGCAGTACTTC
CDR3 protein: CAWDRFGSYEQYF

V gene: TRBV19
clone size: NA
D gene: TRBD1
J gene: TRBJ1-1
CDR3 DNA: TGTGCCAGTACCCTGGGACAGCTGAACACTGAAGCTTTCTTT
CDR3 protein: CASTLGQLNTEAFF

V gene: TRBV5-1
clone size: NA
D gene: TRBD1
J gene: TRBJ2-1
CDR3 DNA: TGCGCCAGCAGGTCGGGACAGTCCCCCTACAATGAGCAGTTCTTC
CDR3 protein: CASRSGQSPYNEQFF

V gene: TRBV10-3
clone size: NA
D gene: TRBD1
J gene: TRBJ2-1
CDR3 DNA: TGTGCCATCAGTGATGCAGGGGGCTTTTACAATGAGCAGTTCTTC
CDR3 protein: CAISDAGGFYNEQFF

V gene: TRBV11-2
clone size: NA
D gene: NA
J gene: TRBJ2-7
CDR3 DNA: TGTGCCAGCAGCTTACCGGGAGACTCCTACGAGCAGTACTTC
CDR3 protein: CASSLPGDSYEQYF

V gene: TRBV5-1
clone size: few
D gene: NA
J gene: TRBJ1-1
CDR3 DNA: TGCGCCAGCAGCTTGGACGGGTCGTCGTACACTGAAGCTTTCTTT
CDR3 protein: CASSLDGSSYTEAFF

V gene: TRBV19
clone size: few
D gene: TRBD1
J gene: TRBJ1-5
CDR3 DNA: TGTGCCAGTAGTGAACAGGGGTACAATCAGCCCCAGCATTTT
CDR3 protein: CASSEQGYNQPQHF

V gene: TRBV4-3
clone size: NA
D gene: NA
J gene: TRBJ1-2
CDR3 DNA: TGCGCCAGCAGCCAAGACCTGAGGGTTGTGTCCCTAACCTATGGCTACACCTTC
CDR3 protein: CASSQDLRVVSLTYGYTF

V gene: TRBV4-1
clone size: NA
D gene: TRBD1
J gene: TRBJ1-1
CDR3 DNA: TGCGCCAGCAGCCAACTGCCTGGGACAGGGAACACTGAAGCTTTCTTT
CDR3 protein: CASSQLPGTGNTEAFF

V gene: TRBV7-7
clone size: NA
D gene: NA
J gene: TRBJ2-6
CDR3 DNA: TGTGCTAGCAGCCCGGGGGACCCTGGGGCCAACGTCCTGACTTTC
CDR3 protein: CASSPGDPGANVLTF

V gene: TRBV30
clone size: NA
D gene: NA
J gene: TRBJ2-5
CDR3 DNA: TGTGCCTGGAGTGTACTGGGGGCCCCCAGGTCGGAGACCCAGTACTTC
CDR3 protein: CAWSVLGAPRSETQYF

V gene: TRBV4-2
clone size: NA
D gene: TRBD1
J gene: TRBJ1-1
CDR3 DNA: TGTGCCAGCAGCCAAGGTTCGGACAGGGCCACTGGGGCTTTCTTT
CDR3 protein: CASSQGSDRATGAFF

V gene: TRBV11-3
clone size: NA
D gene: NA
J gene: TRBJ1-4
CDR3 DNA: TGTGCCAGCAGCTTAGCACAAGGGGAAGAAAAACTGTTTTTT
CDR3 protein: CASSLAQGEEKLFF

V gene: TRBV5-1
clone size: NA
D gene: NA
J gene: TRBJ1-6
CDR3 DNA: TGCGCCAGCAGCCTGGGTACTAAAGAGAATTCACCCCTCCACTTT
CDR3 protein: CASSLGTKENSPLHF

V gene: TRBV9
clone size: NA
D gene: NA
J gene: TRBJ2-7
CDR3 DNA: TGTGCCAGCGCTCCGACAGGATCTAGCTACGAGCAGTACTTC
CDR3 protein: CASAPTGSSYEQYF

V gene: TRBV7-2
clone size: NA
D gene: TRBD2
J gene: TRBJ2-3
CDR3 DNA: TGTGCCAGCAGCTTAGCGAGTCCTAGCGGGGGCCATACGCAGTATTTT
CDR3 protein: CASSLASPSGGHTQYF

V gene: TRBV5-1
clone size: NA
D gene: TRBD1
J gene: TRBJ1-2
CDR3 DNA: TGCGCCAGCAGACCGGACAGGGGATGGGACACCTTC
CDR3 protein: CASRPDRGWDTF

V gene: TRBV19
clone size: NA
D gene: TRBD1
J gene: TRBJ2-5
CDR3 DNA: TGTGCCAGTAGTTCACCGGGACAGGGCCCCGAGACCCAGTACTTC
CDR3 protein: CASSSPGQGPETQYF

V gene: TRBV18
clone size: NA
D gene: TRBD1
J gene: TRBJ2-5
CDR3 DNA: TGTGCCAGCTCACCGTTCGACAGGGAAGAGACCCAGTACTTC
CDR3 protein: CASSPFDREETQYF

V gene: TRBV5-4
clone size: few
D gene: NA
J gene: TRBJ2-5
CDR3 DNA: TGTGCCAGCAGCTTGACAGGGATGGAGACCCAGTACTTC
CDR3 protein: CASSLTGMETQYF

V gene: TRBV10-3
clone size: NA
D gene: TRBD1
J gene: TRBJ2-1
CDR3 DNA: TGTGCCATCAGTCGGACAGGGGTTGATGAGCAGTTCTTC
CDR3 protein: CAISRTGVDEQFF

V gene: TRBV2
clone size: NA
D gene: TRBD2
J gene: TRBJ2-1
CDR3 DNA: TGTGCCAGCAGCCGACTAGGACTAGAGGGGACGAATGAGCAGTTCTTC
CDR3 protein: CASSRLGLEGTNEQFF

V gene: TRBV6-5
clone size: once
D gene: NA
J gene: TRBJ1-2
CDR3 DNA: TGTGCCAGCAGCCTGGACAGAAACTATGGCTACACCTTC
CDR3 protein: CASSLDRNYGYTF

V gene: TRBV6-5
clone size: NA
D gene: TRBD2
J gene: TRBJ2-3
CDR3 DNA: TGTGCCAGCAGTTTTGGACTAGGCACAGATACGCAGTATTTT
CDR3 protein: CASSFGLGTDTQYF

V gene: TRBV5-1
clone size: NA
D gene: TRBD2
J gene: TRBJ2-5
CDR3 DNA: TGCGCCAGCAGAAGTAGCGGGGGGGCCGAAGAGACCCAGTACTTC
CDR3 protein: CASRSSGGAEETQYF

V gene: TRBV6-5
clone size: NA
D gene: TRBD2
J gene: TRBJ2-7
CDR3 DNA: TGTGCCAGCAGTTACCGGGGACTAGTCGCCGAGCAGTACTTC
CDR3 protein: CASSYRGLVAEQYF

V gene: TRBV11-3
clone size: once
D gene: TRBD1
J gene: TRBJ1-1
CDR3 DNA: TGTGCCAGCAGCAAACAGGGGTCGAACACTGAAGCTTTCTTT
CDR3 protein: CASSKQGSNTEAFF

V gene: TRBV27
clone size: NA
D gene: TRBD1
J gene: TRBJ1-1
CDR3 DNA: TGTGCCAGCAGTCCCGGGACAGCTAACACTGAAGCTTTCTTT
CDR3 protein: CASSPGTANTEAFF

V gene: TRBV18
clone size: NA
D gene: TRBD1
J gene: TRBJ2-7
CDR3 DNA: TGTGCCAGCTCACCTCCGGGACAGGGGAGCTACGAGCAGTACTTC
CDR3 protein: CASSPPGQGSYEQYF

V gene: TRBV18
clone size: NA
D gene: NA
J gene: TRBJ1-6
CDR3 DNA: TGTGCCAGCTCACCAGATACCGGGACATTGGATTCACCCCTCCACTTT
CDR3 protein: CASSPDTGTLDSPLHF

V gene: TRBV5-1
clone size: NA
D gene: NA
J gene: TRBJ2-3
CDR3 DNA: TGCGCCAGCAGCTTAGGAGGGAGCACAGATACGCAGTATTTT
CDR3 protein: CASSLGGSTDTQYF

V gene: TRBV11-2
clone size: NA
D gene: NA
J gene: TRBJ1-1
CDR3 DNA: TGTGCCAGCAGCTTCCCGGGATACACTGAAGCTTTCTTT
CDR3 protein: CASSFPGYTEAFF

V gene: TRBV28
clone size: NA
D gene: TRBD1
J gene: TRBJ1-1
CDR3 DNA: TGTGCCAGCAGTTTATGGACAGGGACCGAACGAGCTTTCTTT
CDR3 protein: CASSLWTGTERAFF

V gene: TRBV7-8
clone size: once
D gene: NA
J gene: TRBJ2-5
CDR3 DNA: TGTGCCAGCAGCTTAGCGCGCCAGGGCCAAGAGACCCAGTACTTC
CDR3 protein: CASSLARQGQETQYF

V gene: TRBV19
clone size: few
D gene: NA
J gene: TRBJ1-4
CDR3 DNA: TGTGCCAGTAGTATCTTACAGGGAAATGAAAAACTGTTTTTT
CDR3 protein: CASSILQGNEKLFF

V gene: TRBV6-5
clone size: NA
D gene: TRBD1
J gene: TRBJ1-5
CDR3 DNA: TGTGCCAGCAGTTACTCATCAGGGGGCGATCAGCCCCAGCATTTT
CDR3 protein: CASSYSSGGDQPQHF

V gene: TRBV30
clone size: NA
D gene: TRBD2
J gene: TRBJ2-7
CDR3 DNA: TGTGCCTACCAACTAGCGGGGTTTTTCTACGAGCAGTACTTC
CDR3 protein: CAYQLAGFFYEQYF

V gene: TRBV9
clone size: NA
D gene: NA
J gene: TRBJ2-3
CDR3 DNA: TGTGCCAGCAACATGATAAGCACAGATACGCAGTATTTT
CDR3 protein: CASNMISTDTQYF

V gene: TRBV29-1
clone size: few
D gene: TRBD1
J gene: TRBJ1-5
CDR3 DNA: TGCAGCGTTGAGACAGGGGTCGGCAATCAGCCCCAGCATTTT
CDR3 protein: CSVETGVGNQPQHF

V gene: TRBV10-1
clone size: NA
D gene: TRBD2
J gene: TRBJ2-7
CDR3 DNA: TGCGCCAGCAGTGAGGGGGCGGGGGGCTCCTACGAGCAGTACTTC
CDR3 protein: CASSEGAGGSYEQYF

V gene: TRBV2
clone size: NA
D gene: NA
J gene: TRBJ1-3
CDR3 DNA: TGTGCCAGCCGTACGACATTTTCTGGAAACACCATATATTTT
CDR3 protein: CASRTTFSGNTIYF

V gene: TRBV27
clone size: NA
D gene: TRBD2
J gene: TRBJ2-3
CDR3 DNA: TGTGCCAGCAGTGGGACTAGCGGGAGGGCCGAGAGCACAGATACGCAGTATTTT
CDR3 protein: CASSGTSGRAESTDTQYF

V gene: TRBV6-5
clone size: NA
D gene: TRBD1
J gene: TRBJ2-7
CDR3 DNA: TGTGCCAGCAGTTACGGGACAGGGATAAACGAGCAGTACTTC
CDR3 protein: CASSYGTGINEQYF

V gene: TRBV6-1
clone size: few
D gene: NA
J gene: TRBJ2-7
CDR3 DNA: TGTGCCAGCAGTGAAGTAGGGGTCGGCTCCTACGAGCAGTACTTC
CDR3 protein: CASSEVGVGSYEQYF

V gene: TRBV28
clone size: few
D gene: TRBD1
J gene: TRBJ2-7
CDR3 DNA: TGTGCCAGCGAGTCACTTGGGACAGAAGAGCTTCAGTACTTC
CDR3 protein: CASESLGTEELQYF

V gene: TRBV5-6
clone size: NA
D gene: TRBD1
J gene: TRBJ1-2
CDR3 DNA: TGTGCCAGCGCCGGACAGGGAATTTACTATGGCTACACCTTC
CDR3 protein: CASAGQGIYYGYTF

V gene: TRBV7-2
clone size: NA
D gene: TRBD1
J gene: TRBJ2-5
CDR3 DNA: TGTGCCAGCAGCCGATACAGGGGTTCAGGGGAGACCCAGTACTTC
CDR3 protein: CASSRYRGSGETQYF

V gene: TRBV2
clone size: NA
D gene: TRBD1
J gene: TRBJ1-1
CDR3 DNA: TGTGCCAGCAGTGCCCCGGGACAGGGGGCTCGCACTGAAGCTTTCTTT
CDR3 protein: CASSAPGQGARTEAFF

V gene: TRBV4-1
clone size: NA
D gene: NA
J gene: TRBJ2-3
CDR3 DNA: TGCGCCAGCAGCCAAGAGGGATCGGGGGTAGATACGCAGTATTTT
CDR3 protein: CASSQEGSGVDTQYF

V gene: TRBV18
clone size: NA
D gene: NA
J gene: TRBJ2-2
CDR3 DNA: TGTGCCAGCTCACCGCAGGGAACGAACACCGGGGAGCTGTTTTTT
CDR3 protein: CASSPQGTNTGELFF